This T cell receptor beta chain was captured by sequencing in a study of blood T cell repertoires in COVID-19 (dated by TCRdb to about 2020). Broadly, across the study: The collaborator samples originated in the United States, Italy and Spain and spanned the acute and convalescent phases of COVID-19. The prospective study material was composed of cDNA or gDNA derived from T cells, B-cell-depleted T cells, or PBMCs. Deeply sampled blood TCRbeta repertoires from subjects exposed to, actively infected with, or recovered from COVID-19 were included in the dataset. The repertoires were made available in a free public database intended to serve as a resource for research on the immune response to SARS-CoV-2. The samples were drawn from two sources: the first 160 participants of the ongoing ImmuneRACE study, and 1,200 or so subjects contributed by 6 global collaborators. Nearly every sample came with metadata listing a de-identified subject ID, COVID-19 status, age in years and sex. Where available, HLA class I and class II types were taken from metadata supplied by the sample provider and were not determined by assay-based typing.

Each collaborating institution followed its own protocols to collect whole blood in K2EDTA tubes. For TCRbeta analysis, collaborators shipped samples in one of three forms: frozen whole blood, isolated PBMCs, or DNA extracted from either of those sample types. Beyond this particular receptor, the publication reports: How much clinical and demographic metadata was included differed by source and by participant, and the metadata was provided uncurated.

The CDR3 starts with the cysteine, ends with the phenylalanine, and has 15 residues. The only DNA kept is the CDR3, 45 bases in frame from the first base. V is clipped by 4 bases and J by 2 bases, and the sequence between their germline boundaries is 12 bases long. Sequences SGHRS (CDR1) and YFSETQ (CDR2) are obtained from the germline V gene. TCRbeta CDR3 regions were amplified from genomic DNA using the immunoSEQ Assay, a bias-controlled multiplex PCR. Concerning the study's data processing: Within the assay, amplification of reference gene primers was used to estimate how many nucleated cells each sample contained. To quantify the absolute abundance of each unique TCRbeta CDR3 rearrangement, sequence reads were collapsed and filtered. Productive Simpson clonality was computed per sample as the square root of Simpson's diversity index over productive rearrangements. Drawn from immuneACCESS, this table holds only the in-frame rearrangements with V and J called that TCRdb kept. Clones are partly lost; checked studies trace under half to an unresolved V gene and leave the rest unexplained. For V, J and clone size, that table is used; D and trimming come from the DNA. Here the sample has 130,000 to 150,000 clones; about four fifths occur a single time. Under 10% of the sample comes from the top ten.

Turning to this clone: It has no known antigen specificity. Per-nucleotide qualities are absent, and no much larger clonotype sits a single base away.

This TCR was recovered from a woman older than 75 in a cohort sampled during active or convalescent COVID-19. Sequencing input: peripheral blood. The chain is made from TRBV5-1 and TRBJ2-2, and the D gene may be TRBD1, 6 bases matching. The DNA sequence is given as TGCGCCAGCAGCCAAGGACAGCCCAACACCGGGGAGCTGTTTTTT. This encodes CASSQGQPNTGELFF.